The subject of this entry is one TCR beta chain. This clonotype was counted many times. What this receptor recognizes is not known. No per-base quality is available; no much larger clone lies one base away. The iRepertoire nested amplicon-rescue multiplex PCR (arm-PCR) platform was used to amplify TCR alpha and beta CDR3 regions from RNA. The input for one-step reverse transcription and amplification was roughly 90-450 ng of tissue mRNA or PBMC total RNA. After bead purification, a secondary multiplex PCR added Illumina adapters, and libraries were gel-purified between 200 and 400 bp. The libraries contained internal 6-nucleotide barcodes that were used for demultiplexing. Sequencing of the libraries was done on an Illumina MiSeq using 2x220 or 2x250 nucleotide paired-end reads. As for the authors' bioinformatics: Paired reads were merged using FLASH 1.2.11 and were aligned to the GRCh37 human genome using BWA-MEM, after which TRA and TRB reads were extracted. For V and J assignment, an IMGT-derived reference of cassette sequences and CDR3 motifs that included pseudogenes was used. Three-frame translation of reads was performed, and productive CDR3s were defined as those with a C...FGXG motif and no stop codons. Unique combinations of V-J cassette pair and CDR3 amino acid sequence were defined as clonotypes. Reads were filtered by Hamming distance, thresholded by each sample's sequence error rate in mapped regions. In TCRdb, the public reads were trimmed at Q25 with fastp and aligned with MiXCR, with productive beta chains retained. Records with the same CDR3 protein are collapsed into one entry carrying the most frequent genes and DNA. Here the V and J calls rest on TCRdb's processing, not on the authors' analysis. In this sample the table shows more than 85,000 distinct CDR3 sequences, 20% to 25% of which occur a single time. Clones ranked in the top ten supply under 45% of the sample.

The CDR3 has 13 amino acids, counting the end cysteine and phenylalanine. The kept DNA is CDR3 alone, 39 bases in frame from the first base. Cut back by 6 bases and 2 bases, the V and J ends lie 11 bases apart. The germline V gene supplies CDR1 MNHEY and CDR2 SVGEGT. This sample stems from a study of glioma-infiltrating T cells (dated by TCRdb to 2016 to 2017). With regard to the full study: The study sequenced TCR alpha- and beta-chain repertoires from glioma tissue, from non-neoplastic brain tissue and from matched peripheral blood mononuclear cells. Three low-grade glioma patients, fewer than 10 primary glioblastoma patients and three non-glioma patients contributing non-neoplastic brain tissue were included in the paired cohort. Each tissue-infiltrating repertoire was compared with the same patient's peripheral blood repertoire to measure divergence between tissue and blood T-cell populations.

What the research found in general, with its limitations: Tissue and blood shared very few CDR3 sequences, a result attributed to high CDR3 diversity and limited sampling. The group comparisons were based on small numbers of patients: three non-neoplastic, three low-grade glioma and roughly eight glioblastoma patients. In non-neoplastic patients, VJ-independent divergence between tissue and blood fell below expectation, whereas in all gliomas, and especially in low-grade gliomas, the divergence rose above expectation.

This chain is built from TRBV6-2 or TRBV6-3 and TRBJ2-7; the D gene cannot be resolved reliably. The clonotype comes from a human donor with low-grade glioma or glioblastoma, undergoing nonglioma brain surgery, or in good health (not recorded which). Material for sequencing was glioma tissue, nonneoplastic brain tissue, or PBMCs (not recorded which). CDR3 protein: CASSFLGTYEQYF. The bases are TGTGCCAGCAGCTTCCTCGGAACCTACGAGCAGTACTTC.